This passage covers 5 T cell receptor beta chains from one sample sequenced in a study of T cells in Graves' hyperthyroidism and ophthalmopathy. Regions amplified from RNA transcripts were the TCR beta CDR3 regions. A set of HTBI primers served as the primers for a first-round RT-PCR of the TCR CDR3. MiXCR was run by TCRdb on the multiplex PCR reads, yielding one entry per CDR3 protein. There are 250,000 to 300,000 distinct CDR3 sequences in the sample; about 19% occur only once, and 35% to 40% lies in the top ten. Source material: blood. The source is a man aged 50 to 60 with Graves' ophthalmopathy.

The chain links TRBV5-6 to TRBJ2-1; D unresolved. V dropped 7 bases and J dropped 6 bases, with 17 bases sitting between them. The CDR3 length is 14 residues. The germline gives CDR1 SGHDT, CDR2 YYEEEE. This chain's CDR3 is CASEASISGNEQFF. For the CDR3, the DNA is TGTGCCAGCGAAGCTTCGATCTCCGGCAATGAGCAGTTCTTC.

This clonotype was found a few times. The rearrangement joins TRBV5-1 to TRBJ2-3; weak D call: TRBD1 (6 bases). Trimming pared 1 base from V and 2 bases from J, leaving 17 bases between. From germline, CDR1 is SGHRS and CDR2 YFSETQ. CDR3 size: 17 residues. The CDR3 DNA is TGCGCCAGCAGCTTGAACCCTCTACAGGGCGCCACAGATACGCAGTATTTT. Protein product: CASSLNPLQGATDTQYF.

In this sample, this clonotype turned up many times. The chain links TRBV28 to TRBJ1-2; D is possibly TRBD1 (5 bases). The CDR3 has 15 residues. Germline CDR1 MDHEN, CDR2 SYDVKM. The germline V and J ends were trimmed by 6 bases and 2 bases, with 16 bases remaining between them. DNA for the CDR3: TGTGCCAGCAGGGGGCAGGCGGGGGACAACTATGGCTACACCTTC. It specifies CASRGQAGDNYGYTF.

This clonotype occurred many times. This chain uses TRBV12-3 or TRBV12-4 with TRBJ1-3; D gene uncertain. The CDR3 has 16 amino acids. V was clipped by 5 bases and J by 2 bases, with 16 bases between them. In DNA, the CDR3 is TGTGCCAGCAGTCGATCGGACCTCTGGACTGGAAACACCATATATTTT. Amino acids: CASSRSDLWTGNTIYF.

The chain joins TRBV6-1 to TRBJ1-1, with TRBD1 matching 10 bases. The germline V gene has CDR1 MNHNS and CDR2 SASEGT. V shed 3 bases, J shed 4 bases, and the junction held 8 bases outside the gene matches. The CDR3 spans 16 residues. The CDR3 DNA follows: TGTGCCAGCAGTGAGTCGACAAGGACAGGGGGCACTGAAGCTTTCTTT. It translates to CASSESTRTGGTEAFF.